This entry is about one T cell receptor (beta chain). Its cognate antigen is unknown. The CDR3 has 12 amino acids. V was pared by 7 bases and J by 11 bases, with 17 bases between. CDR1 is MNHNS and CDR2 is SASEGT in the germline V gene. These data belong to a study of cytomegalovirus exposure and HLA in healthy donors. Study findings and constraints: A missense variant in DCLRE1C was later tied to TCR beta V- and J-gene trimming. Across HLA loci, a later analysis found differing TCR association rates, with DRB1 most and HLA-C fewest. Among the sequence variants, a highly shared cluster was likely an artifact of sequencing.

Vbeta (60) and Jbeta (13) primers were used in the PCR. Libraries were prepared by immunoSEQ multiplex PCR; TCRdb keeps only in-frame clonotypes and omits some of them. Of 200,000 or so clones in the sample, approximately 80% were seen once. This clonotype was obtained from a girl under 10 years old in good health and CMV-seronegative. The sequencing input was PBMCs. The chain uses TRBV6-1 and TRBJ2-5, with a weak D call TRBD2 (5 bases). The CDR3 reads CASTEGTDRQYF. Written as DNA, the CDR3 is TGTGCCAGCACAGAGGGCACAGATCGTCAGTACTTC.